The source of this T cell receptor beta chain is a study of T-cell memory formation after mild COVID-19. Regarding the study as a whole: There was a balanced CD4/CD8 profile in clones contracting day 15 to 85, and later expanders leaned CD4+.

This clonotype was observed at least ten times. Its matching antigen is unknown. One entry per CDR3 protein results from TCRdb running MiXCR on the 5' RACE reads. The data hold about 210,000 distinct CDR3 sequences, with about 10% observed a single time. Germline V gene lookup returns CDR1 MNHNS and CDR2 SASEGT. CDR3 size: 18 residues. V lost 8 bases and J 8 bases, leaving 33 bases between the germline ends. The chain has TRBV6-1 and TRBJ1-2; a weak D match, TRBD1 (6 bases). This sequence was found in a man between 18 and 35 years old who had mild COVID-19 (a few samples of this study predate the infection). Cell type and time point are not known. Sequencing input: PBMCs or a T cell subset sorted from them (not recorded which). The DNA of the CDR3 is TGTGCCAGCCACATCCAGCAAGGGGCAGGGGCCGGTCGGAAAGGCTACACCTTC. This encodes CASHIQQGAGAGRKGYTF.